The present TCR beta chain was sequenced within a study of blood T cell repertoires in COVID-19. About the research overall: Sites in the United States, Italy and Spain provided acute and convalescent COVID-19 samples. T cells, B-cell-depleted T cells, or PBMCs provided the cDNA or gDNA that served as material.

Original analysis: It was from reference gene primer amplification that nucleated cell counts were estimated. Clones were read by immunoSEQ multiplex PCR, and TCRdb kept only the in-frame ones, dropping some. The V and J calls and clone size were taken over from that table, and D and trimming were inferred from the DNA. The sample holds around 36,000 clones, around 80% seen once. V shed 1 base, J shed 5 bases, and the junction held 8 bases outside the gene matches. Germline values: CDR1 SGHNT, CDR2 YENEEA. CDR3 length: 17 amino acids. The V gene is TRBV11-3, the J gene TRBJ1-1; TRBD1 aligns across 12 bases. The receptor was derived from an elderly man with active or convalescent COVID-19. The specimen sequenced was peripheral blood. CDR3: CASSLGQGQGARTEAFF. The CDR3 DNA is TGTGCCAGCAGCTTAGGGCAGGGACAGGGGGCAAGGACTGAAGCTTTCTTT.